Each of the 21 T cell receptor beta chains below was sequenced from the same sample in a study of T cell responses to AZD1222 COVID-19 vaccine. The method was immunoSEQ multiplex PCR; TCRdb's version includes in-frame clones alone and lacks a portion of them. The data contain about 130,000 clones, approximately 94% of them singletons. The material was peripheral blood, obtained on day 0 of AZD1222 vaccination. The receptors derive from an adult in good health.

In its sample, this clone was seen once. This sequence joins TRBV11-3 and TRBJ2-5; D perhaps matches TRBD2 (6 bases). V lost 1 base and J 3 bases, leaving 9 bases between the germline ends. This CDR3 region has 14 residues. Germline V gene sequence: CDR1 SGHNT, CDR2 YENEEA. The CDR3 loop is CASSLGGTEETQYF. CDR3 nucleotides: TGTGCCAGCAGCTTAGGCGGGACGGAAGAGACCCAGTACTTC.

The V and J genes are TRBV7-2 and TRBJ1-1; the D is unclear. The germline V gene has CDR1 SGHTA and CDR2 FQGNSA. The CDR3 is made up of 13 amino acids. V shed 1 base and J shed 1 base, with 4 bases lying between them. The CDR3 here is CASSLVWNTEAFF. The CDR3 DNA is TGTGCCAGCAGCTTAGTCTGGAACACTGAAGCTTTCTTT.

This clone was observed once. This chain uses TRBV10-1 with TRBJ1-5, with D unclear. The CDR3 is 12 residues long. Looked up from germline, CDR1 is WNHNN and CDR2 is SYGVQD (reference sequence). Deletions cut 4 bases from V and 10 bases from J, with 11 bases between. The CDR3 region has the DNA TGCGCCAGCAGTGTGCCGGGAGGCCCCCAGCATTTT. Its protein is CASSVPGGPQHF.

The chain joins TRBV10-3 to TRBJ1-3, with D perhaps matching TRBD1 (5 bases). V was clipped by 8 bases and J by 3 bases, with 14 bases between them. CDR1 is ENHRY and CDR2 is SYGVKD in the germline V gene. The CDR3 is 14 residues long. DNA for the CDR3: TGTGCCATCGCAGAACGGGGGGATGGAAACACCATATATTTT. It translates to CAIAERGDGNTIYF.

V usage is TRBV7-8 and J usage is TRBJ2-7; perhaps D is TRBD1 or TRBD2 (5 bases each). The CDR3 length is 16 residues. V was pared by 5 bases and J by 2 bases, with 19 bases between. Germline loops: CDR1 SGHVS, CDR2 FQNEAQ. The DNA for the CDR3 is TGTGCCAGCAGCCCACAAGCCGGGACGGAGACCTACGAGCAGTACTTC. It specifies CASSPQAGTETYEQYF.

The table lists this clone with a count of one. The V call is TRBV29-1, the J call TRBJ1-1; weak D call: TRBD1 (5 bases). With 3 bases removed from V and 1 base from J, the gap between germline ends came to 6 bases. The CDR3 totals 12 residues. Germline lookup yields CDR1 SQVTM and CDR2 ANQGSEA. CDR3 in DNA: TGCAGCGTTGAGACAGAGAACACTGAAGCTTTCTTT. This sequence encodes CSVETENTEAFF.

The gene calls are TRBV7-9 and TRBJ1-3; D uncertain. CDR3 length equals 15 residues. CDR1 and CDR2 from the germline V gene are SEHNR and FQNEAQ (reference sequence). Trimming left V 4 bases short and J 4 bases short, with 14 bases between. DNA for the CDR3: TGTGCCAGCAGCTCATTCGGGATCCAAGGAAACACCATATATTTT. Translating gives CASSSFGIQGNTIYF.

The chain's CDR3 is CASSRTSGAYNEQFF. The CDR3 DNA sequence: TGTGCCAGCAGTAGGACTAGCGGAGCCTACAATGAGCAGTTCTTC. This sequence joins TRBV6-2 or TRBV6-3 and TRBJ2-1; 10 positions match TRBD2. Germline values: CDR1 MNHEY, CDR2 SVGEGT. Trimming removed 5 bases from V and 2 bases from J; junction bases left unmatched: 3. The CDR3 consists of 15 residues.

The sample holds one count of this clone. The chain joins TRBV11-3 to TRBJ2-2, with 9 nucleotides matching TRBD1. This CDR3 spans 15 amino acids. The junction had 4 bases not matched to a gene; V was cut back by 3 bases and J by 5 bases. The germline CDR1 and CDR2 sequences are SGHNT and YENEEA. The CDR3, as DNA: TGTGCCAGCAGCTTGTCCGGGACAGGGACCGGGGAGCTGTTTTTT. This gives the protein CASSLSGTGTGELFF.

The chain joins TRBV5-1 to TRBJ1-6; D gene uncertain. CDR1 and CDR2 from the germline V gene are SGHRS and YFSETQ. This CDR3 is 13 amino acids long. V lost 4 bases and J lost 3, with 5 bases in between. Written as DNA, the CDR3 is TGCGCCAGCAGCCGCCACTATAATTCACCCCTCCACTTT. Translating gives CASSRHYNSPLHF.

J is TRBJ1-5 and V is TRBV28, with no clear D. Germline-derived CDR1 and CDR2 are MDHEN and SYDVKM. Between the trimmed V and J ends, which lost 3 bases and 3 bases, there was a span of 12 bases. The CDR3 is 15 amino acids. CDR3 region: CASSFSRRNNQPQHF. The CDR3 nucleotides are TGTGCCAGCAGTTTTTCCCGGCGGAACAATCAGCCCCAGCATTTT. The variable domain in full, with the rest retrieved from reference TRBV28 and TRBJ1-5, is DVKVTQSSRYLVKRTGEKVFLECVQDMDHENMFWYRQDPGLGLRLIYFSYDVKMKEKGDIPEGYSVSREKKERFSLILESASTNQTSMYLCASSFSRRNNQPQHFGDGTRLSIL.

The chain employs TRBV11-2 and TRBJ2-1; 7 bases map to TRBD1. The V and J ends lost 5 bases and 9 bases, in that order; junction bases with no gene match: 13. Per the germline V gene, CDR1 is SGHAT and CDR2 is FQNNGV. The CDR3 is 15 residues long. As DNA, the CDR3 is TGTGCCAGCAGCCTAGGACAGGATACTCTGGGTGAGCAGTTCTTC. As protein: CASSLGQDTLGEQFF.

J is TRBJ2-7 and V is TRBV6-5; either TRBD1 or TRBD2 may fit D (5 bases each). The CDR3 consists of 13 residues. V was cut by 10 bases and J by 5 bases, with 18 bases left in between. CDR1 and CDR2 (germline): MNHEY, SVGAGI. The CDR3 sequence: CATFALRGHEQYF. The CDR3 nucleotides are TGTGCCACCTTCGCCCTACGGGGCCACGAGCAGTACTTC.

The genes are TRBV29-1 and TRBJ1-1; 7 bases are a match to TRBD1. J lost 2 bases, V lost 6 bases, and 6 bases had no gene match. Germline loops: CDR1 SQVTM, CDR2 ANQGSEA. This CDR3 is 13 amino acids long. The CDR3 sequence: CSVETGFNTEAFF. DNA of the CDR3: TGCAGCGTAGAGACAGGGTTTAACACTGAAGCTTTCTTT.

The J gene is TRBJ2-7, the V gene TRBV9; TRBD1 matches at 8 bases. J gave up 6 bases and V 3 bases, and 8 bases lay outside the gene matches. CDR1 is SGDLS, CDR2 YYNGEE, per germline. This CDR3 is 14 amino acids long. The CDR3: CASSEQGDRSEQYF. In DNA, the CDR3 is TGTGCCAGCAGCGAACAGGGGGACCGCTCCGAGCAGTACTTC.

The V and J genes are TRBV6-6 and TRBJ2-7, with TRBD2 matching 9 bases. Trimming at V came to 4 bases and at J to 6 bases, leaving 4 bases not matched to a gene. Germline V CDR1 and CDR2: MNHNY, SVGAGI (reference sequence). The CDR3 extends over 13 amino acids. CDR3 region: CASSSGTSSEQYF. For the CDR3, the DNA is TGTGCCAGCAGTTCCGGGACTAGCTCCGAGCAGTACTTC.

This chain connects TRBV4-1 to TRBJ2-1, with a possible D match to TRBD2 (7 bases). Germline-derived CDR1 and CDR2 are MGHRA and YSYEKL. Trimming cost V 4 bases and J 5 bases, with 24 bases left between them. There are 18 residues in the CDR3. The CDR3 sequence is CASSLNRGGGAIDNEQFF. The CDR3 DNA follows: TGCGCCAGCAGCCTCAATAGAGGAGGGGGGGCCATCGACAATGAGCAGTTCTTC.

The rearrangement uses TRBV28 and TRBJ1-1, with D possibly TRBD1 on 5 matching bases. This CDR3 contains 15 residues. Looked up from germline, CDR1 is MDHEN and CDR2 is SYDVKM. V was pared by 3 bases and J by 1 base, with 12 bases between. The CDR3 loop is CASSLGTFTNTEAFF. The CDR3 nucleotides are TGTGCCAGCAGTTTGGGGACTTTCACGAACACTGAAGCTTTCTTT.

The chain recombines TRBV9 with TRBJ1-2; 10 bases are shared with TRBD1. With V trimmed by 4 bases and J by 7 bases, 7 bases remained unmatched. The CDR3 runs to 14 residues. The germline V gene has CDR1 SGDLS and CDR2 YYNGEE. This CDR3 reads CASSRDGQGGGYTF. The CDR3 nucleotides read TGTGCCAGCAGCCGCGACGGACAGGGGGGTGGCTACACCTTC.

V is TRBV28 and J is TRBJ2-5, with D perhaps assigned TRBD1 or TRBD2 (5 bases each). CDR3 length: 15 amino acids. V was trimmed by 6 bases and J by 5 bases, leaving 19 bases between them. CDR1 MDHEN and CDR2 SYDVKM come from the germline V gene. CDR3 coding DNA: TGTGCCAGCAGCCCTGTAGGGTTAGGGACGGAGACCCAGTACTTC. It yields the protein CASSPVGLGTETQYF.

The gene calls are TRBV30 and TRBJ2-7; 11 bases are shared with TRBD1. CDR3 length equals 13 residues. Losses at the gene ends were 7 bases for V and 5 bases for J; bases not matched to a gene: 7. Germline V CDR1 and CDR2: GTSNPN, SVGIG (reference sequence). CDR3 in amino acids: CASWGQGGHEQYF. In nucleotides, the CDR3 is TGTGCCTCATGGGGACAGGGGGGCCACGAGCAGTACTTC.